This entry features one TCR beta chain sequence. Under the authors' procedure: Estimation of nucleated cell counts relied on the amplification of reference gene primers. TCRdb's copy holds only in-frame clones and misses some; the assay was immunoSEQ multiplex PCR. The V and J calls and clone size are taken from that table; D and trimming were inferred from the DNA. The data hold approximately 150,000 clones, with 80% to 90% observed a single time. The sample belongs to a study of blood T cell repertoires in COVID-19. As for the study in general: Italy, Spain and the United States were the sources of the convalescent and acute COVID-19 samples. Sources were T cells, B-cell-depleted T cells, or PBMCs; the material itself was cDNA or gDNA.

The sequencing sample was made of peripheral blood. The clonotype originates from a woman in her forties or fifties with acute or convalescent COVID-19.

In DNA, the CDR3 is TGTGCCATCACCGGCTCGGAGGGGCCCAACACCGGGGAGCTGTTTTTT. It encodes CAITGSEGPNTGELFF. The V call is TRBV10-3, the J call TRBJ2-2; D perhaps matches TRBD2 (6 bases). The V and J ends lost 7 bases and 2 bases respectively, with 17 bases between them. The CDR3 is 16 residues long. Germline CDR1 and CDR2: ENHRY and SYGVKD.